The entry below gives a single T cell receptor (beta chain) sequence along with its context. Original processing notes: It was from reference gene primer amplification that nucleated cell counts were estimated. Profiling relied on immunoSEQ multiplex PCR, and the TCRdb table lists in-frame clones only, not all of them. V, J and clone size are those of that table, while D and trimming were read from the DNA. Of 200,000 or so clones detected, roughly 84% appear once; the ten largest clones hold around 21%. Trimming cost V 3 bases and J 10 bases, with 7 bases left between them. The CDR3 contains 11 residues. Germline CDR1 LNHDA, CDR2 SQIVND (reference sequence). This sample stems from a study of blood T cell repertoires in COVID-19. Study as a whole: COVID-19 samples collected from the United States, Italy and Spain covered acute and convalescent phases. Sample material is recorded as cDNA or gDNA derived from T cells, B-cell-depleted T cells, or PBMCs.

Source material: peripheral blood. This chain links TRBV19 with TRBJ2-1; D uncertain. The sequence was collected from a human donor in a cohort sampled during active COVID-19. The CDR3 DNA follows: TGTGCCAGTAGTATCAGGCGCGAGCAGTTCTTC. Translating it yields CASSIRREQFF. Drawing the rest from reference TRBV19 and TRBJ2-1, the complete variable domain is DGGITQSPKYLFRKEGQNVTLSCEQNLNHDAMYWYRQDPGQGLRLIYYSQIVNDFQKGDIAEGYSVSREKKESFPLTVTSAQKNPTAFYLCASSIRREQFFGPGTRLTVL.